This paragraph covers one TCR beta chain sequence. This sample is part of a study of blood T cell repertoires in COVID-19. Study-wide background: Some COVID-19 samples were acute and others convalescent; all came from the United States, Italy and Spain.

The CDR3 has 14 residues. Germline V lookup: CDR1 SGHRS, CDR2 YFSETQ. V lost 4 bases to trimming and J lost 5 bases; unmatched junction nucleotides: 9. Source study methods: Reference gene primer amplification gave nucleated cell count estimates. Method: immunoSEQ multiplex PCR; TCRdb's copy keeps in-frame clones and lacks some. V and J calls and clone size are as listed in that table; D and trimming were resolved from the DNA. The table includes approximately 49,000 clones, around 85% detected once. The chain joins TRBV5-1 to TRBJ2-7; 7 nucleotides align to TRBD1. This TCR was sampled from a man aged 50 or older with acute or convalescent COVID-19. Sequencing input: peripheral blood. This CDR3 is CASSVWTGRNEQYF. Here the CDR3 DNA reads TGCGCCAGCAGCGTGTGGACAGGACGGAACGAGCAGTACTTC.